These 22 T cell receptor beta chains were all obtained from the same sample, sequenced in a study of a mutant IDH1 vaccine in newly diagnosed glioma. Regarding time point: baseline, week 1 (first vaccination visit). Regarding treatment: pre-vaccination baseline after standard-of-care therapy. Assay used: immunoSEQ multiplex PCR; TCRdb lists only in-frame clones, some missing. The sample consists of around 18,000 clones, around 95% of them appearing once. The sequencing used peripheral blood mononuclear cells (PBMCs), collected from a glioma patient treated with radiotherapy, temozolomide or both. The source of these receptors is a young woman with glioma. Some clones in this sample may be carry-over from other donors' samples.

This sequence joins TRBV18 and TRBJ1-6; 8 nucleotides line up with TRBD1. Germline trimming cut 4 bases from V and 7 bases from J; bases unmatched to any gene: 3. Germline CDR1 and CDR2: KGHSH and LQKENI. The CDR3 has 14 residues. CDR3 DNA: TGTGCCAGCTCACTCGGACAGGGAAATTCACCCCTCCACTTT. It translates to CASSLGQGNSPLHF.

V usage is TRBV6-6 and J usage is TRBJ1-2; D might be TRBD1 (6 bases). The CDR3 has 14 amino acids. Looked up from germline, CDR1 is MNHNY and CDR2 is SVGAGI (reference sequence). Trimming pared 6 bases from V and 5 bases from J, leaving 16 bases between. CDR3 DNA sequence: TGTGCCAGCAGACCTGGACAGCCCGCGTATGGCTACACCTTC. This codes for CASRPGQPAYGYTF.

The chain joins TRBV27 to TRBJ2-1; D possibly corresponds to TRBD2 (6 bases). This CDR3 is 13 amino acids long. The V end was cut by 8 bases, the J end by 2 bases, with 10 bases between. CDR1 MNHEY and CDR2 SMNVEV come from the germline V gene (reference sequence). Written as DNA, the CDR3 is TGTGCCAGCCGTTCGGGAGCCTACAATGAGCAGTTCTTC. Translated, it gives CASRSGAYNEQFF.

This sequence joins TRBV6-1 and TRBJ2-5; 10 nucleotides line up with TRBD1. CDR3 size: 15 residues. V lost 6 bases, J lost 4 bases, and 8 bases stayed unmatched. Germline CDR1 MNHNS, CDR2 SASEGT. The CDR3 nucleotides read TGTGCCAGCAGCCTTGACAGGGGGCGAGGAGAGACCCAGTACTTC. Translating gives CASSLDRGRGETQYF.

V usage is TRBV4-1 and J usage is TRBJ2-1; D is perhaps TRBD1 (6 bases). The length of the CDR3 is 17 residues. The V and J ends lost 2 bases and 0 bases respectively, with 14 bases between them. Germline CDR1 and CDR2: MGHRA and YSYEKL. CDR3 nucleotide sequence: TGCGCCAGCAGCCAAACGACAGGTTCCTACTCCTACAATGAGCAGTTCTTC. It codes for CASSQTTGSYSYNEQFF.

This clone was seen more than once but under ten times. The chain is built from TRBV19 and TRBJ1-2; perhaps TRBD1 as D (5 bases). The CDR3 extends over 15 amino acids. The germline gives CDR1 LNHDA, CDR2 SQIVND (reference sequence). V gave up 5 bases and J gave up 8 bases, with 21 bases separating them. CDR3 sequence: CASSLPQGLMGGYTF. The CDR3 DNA follows: TGTGCCAGTAGTCTTCCCCAGGGACTCATGGGGGGCTACACCTTC.

The chain has TRBV5-6 and TRBJ1-3; D gene uncertain. The CDR3 extends over 15 amino acids. With 3 bases removed from V and 0 bases from J, the gap between germline ends came to 10 bases. Germline loops: CDR1 SGHDT, CDR2 YYEEEE. The CDR3 region has the DNA TGTGCCAGCAGCTCCCGGGCGGGCTCTGGAAACACCATATATTTT. This codes for CASSSRAGSGNTIYF. The whole variable domain, remainder taken from reference TRBV5-6 and TRBJ1-3, is DAGVTQSPTHLIKTRGQQVTLRCSPKSGHDTVSWYQQALGQGPQFIFQYYEEEERQRGNFPDRFSGHQFPNYSSELNVNALLLGDSALYLCASSSRAGSGNTIYFGEGSWLTVV.

The V gene is TRBV11-3, the J gene TRBJ1-1; 7 bases are a match to TRBD1. Germline V gene lookup returns CDR1 SGHNT and CDR2 YENEEA. After removal of 3 bases from V and 7 bases from J, the junction contained 5 bases not matched to a gene. The CDR3 contains 13 residues. The CDR3 protein is CASSFTGVGEAFF. Here the CDR3 DNA reads TGTGCCAGCAGCTTTACAGGGGTAGGTGAAGCTTTCTTT. The variable domain in full, with the rest retrieved from reference TRBV11-3 and TRBJ1-1, is EAGVVQSPRYKIIEKKQPVAFWCNPISGHNTLYWYLQNLGQGPELLIRYENEEAVDDSQLPKDRFSAERLKGVDSTLKIQPAELGDSAVYLCASSFTGVGEAFFGQGTRLTVV.

The J gene is TRBJ1-3, the V gene TRBV6-6, with D unclear. The CDR3 consists of 15 residues. CDR1 and CDR2 from the germline V gene are MNHNY and SVGAGI (reference sequence). V lost 2 bases and J lost 2, with 10 bases in between. The chain's CDR3 is CASSYQEYAGNTIYF. CDR3 nucleotides: TGTGCCAGCAGTTACCAAGAGTATGCTGGAAACACCATATATTTT.

This chain links TRBV7-2 with TRBJ2-3; possibly TRBD2 for D (5 bases). Trimming removed 2 bases at V and 1 base at J, with 7 bases between. The CDR3 is 14 residues long. Germline CDR1 and CDR2: SGHTA and FQGNSA. The CDR3 DNA reads TGTGCCAGCAGCTTATCCGGGGGCACAGATACGCAGTATTTT. Translating gives CASSLSGGTDTQYF.

The chain is built from TRBV6-6 and TRBJ1-1; D remains ambiguous. V lost 2 bases and J lost 3, with 10 bases in between. CDR3 length: 14 amino acids. Per the germline V gene, CDR1 is MNHNY and CDR2 is SVGAGI (reference sequence). The CDR3 coding sequence is TGTGCCAGCAGTTACAGTAGCGGGTACACTGAAGCTTTCTTT. Amino acid sequence: CASSYSSGYTEAFF.

The chain is built from TRBV18 and TRBJ1-2; TRBD1 might be the D (5 bases). V lost 3 bases and J lost 5, with 16 bases in between. This CDR3 region has 15 residues. In germline, CDR1 is KGHSH, CDR2 LQKENI. The CDR3 sequence: CASSPGAPSYYGYTF. The CDR3 DNA reads as TGTGCCAGCTCACCCGGGGCCCCATCCTATTATGGCTACACCTTC.

This clone was counted once. V is TRBV5-4 and J is TRBJ2-3, with 10 bases that match TRBD2. The CDR3 spans 17 residues. Germline lookup yields CDR1 SGHNT and CDR2 YYREEE (reference sequence). Trimming removed 3 bases from V and 0 bases from J; junction bases left unmatched: 7. The CDR3 is CASSSLAGALSTDTQYF. CDR3 DNA sequence: TGTGCCAGCAGCTCTCTAGCGGGGGCCCTCAGCACAGATACGCAGTATTTT.

The V gene is TRBV5-6, the J gene TRBJ1-3; D gene ambiguous. The CDR3 sequence is 16 residues long. Trimming took 2 bases from V and 0 from J, leaving 12 bases between them. CDR1 and CDR2 (germline): SGHDT, YYEEEE. The DNA of the CDR3 is TGTGCCAGCAGCTTCCGACTGGGGAGCTCTGGAAACACCATATATTTT. Protein sequence: CASSFRLGSSGNTIYF.

V and J are TRBV20-1 and TRBJ2-7, with no clear D. Germline V gives CDR1 DFQATT, CDR2 SNEGSKA (reference sequence). CDR3 length equals 10 residues. Trimming pared 3 bases from V and 5 bases from J, leaving 5 bases between. DNA for the CDR3: TGCAGTGCTAGCGTCCACGAGCAGTACTTC. It encodes CSASVHEQYF.

The sample holds one count of this clone. The chain joins TRBV5-5 to TRBJ1-4; the D is unclear. V was cut by 0 bases and J by 4 bases, with 10 bases left in between. The CDR3 has 15 residues. In germline, CDR1 is SGHKS, CDR2 YYEKEE (reference sequence). CDR3 DNA: TGTGCCAGCAGCTTGGACAACAGCGTTAATGAAAAACTGTTTTTT. Translated: CASSLDNSVNEKLFF.

This chain uses TRBV11-3 with TRBJ1-3; no clear D gene. CDR1 and CDR2 (germline): SGHNT, YENEEA. V was pared by 0 bases and J by 2 bases, with 8 bases between. This CDR3 is 15 amino acids long. CDR3 nucleotides: TGTGCCAGCAGCTTAGATCAGACTCCTGGAAACACCATATATTTT. This translates into CASSLDQTPGNTIYF. Combining the CDR3 with reference TRBV11-3 and TRBJ1-3 gives the whole variable domain EAGVVQSPRYKIIEKKQPVAFWCNPISGHNTLYWYLQNLGQGPELLIRYENEEAVDDSQLPKDRFSAERLKGVDSTLKIQPAELGDSAVYLCASSLDQTPGNTIYFGEGSWLTVV.

The chain couples TRBV4-1 to TRBJ1-1; D is ambiguous. Trimming shortened V by 7 bases and J by 6 bases, and 18 bases separated the two germline ends. This CDR3 is 14 amino acids long. Germline-derived CDR1 and CDR2 are MGHRA and YSYEKL. CDR3 nucleotide sequence: TGCGCCAGCAAGATTTCGGCGGGGATGGCTGAAGCTTTCTTT. Translating gives CASKISAGMAEAFF.

The chain recombines TRBV2 with TRBJ2-7; D may be TRBD1 (6 bases). The germline gives CDR1 SNHLY, CDR2 FYNNEI. The CDR3 has 13 residues. Trimming removed 7 bases from V and 7 bases from J, with 17 bases in between. The CDR3 DNA reads as TGTGCCAGCATAAGACAGGCCCCTCGGGAGCAGTACTTC. Its translation: CASIRQAPREQYF.

This chain links TRBV7-9 with TRBJ1-2; maybe TRBD1 (6 bases). The ends were cut back, 1 base at V and 2 bases at J, with 17 bases in the middle. The CDR3 spans 17 residues. CDR1 SEHNR and CDR2 FQNEAQ come from the germline V gene (reference sequence). CDR3 residues: CASSLGSGVPPNYGYTF. CDR3 coding DNA: TGTGCCAGCAGCTTAGGGTCAGGGGTCCCCCCCAACTATGGCTACACCTTC. The variable domain in full, with the rest retrieved from reference TRBV7-9 and TRBJ1-2, is DTGVSQNPRHKITKRGQNVTFRCDPISEHNRLYWYRQTLGQGPEFLTYFQNEAQLEKSRLLSDRFSAERPKGSFSTLEIQRTEQGDSAMYLCASSLGSGVPPNYGYTFGSGTRLTVV.

CDR3 residues: CASSSLRKGRDYGYTF. The CDR3 bases are TGTGCCAGCAGTTCCCTCAGGAAGGGAAGGGACTATGGCTACACCTTC. The V gene is TRBV27, the J gene TRBJ1-2; D is undetermined. There are 16 residues in the CDR3. Germline V CDR1 and CDR2: MNHEY, SMNVEV (reference sequence). V lost 4 bases to trimming and J lost 3 bases, with 18 bases between them.

CDR3 residues: CASSPMGRFSGDTQYF. CDR3 DNA sequence: TGTGCCAGCAGTCCCATGGGTCGGTTTAGTGGAGATACGCAGTATTTT. V and J are TRBV27 and TRBJ2-3; D is ambiguous. Looked up from germline, CDR1 is MNHEY and CDR2 is SMNVEV (reference sequence). The V and J ends lost 5 bases and 5 bases respectively, with 20 bases between them. The CDR3 length is 16 residues.